This is a list of T cell receptor beta chains from one sample in a study of cytomegalovirus exposure and HLA in healthy donors. Sequencing was performed with immunoSEQ multiplex PCR; in TCRdb, only in-frame clones are kept and a portion is missing. The table records some 150,000 clones, about 85% of them present only once. Sequenced input: PBMCs. These receptors originate from a boy under 10 years old in good health and CMV-seronegative. Each CDR3 is given with its conserved first and last residue. Each record gives: D gene, clone size, J gene, V gene, CDR3 protein, CDR3 DNA. A D gene is named only where the DNA matches it firmly. The size entry is marked missing in some rows and otherwise reads once, few, many or a size class.

TRBD2	once	TRBJ2-7	TRBV7-8	CASSFLAGEGSYEQYF	TGTGCCAGCAGCTTCCTAGCGGGAGAAGGATCCTACGAGCAGTACTTC
-	-	TRBJ1-5	TRBV19	CASSITADLWQPQHF	TGTGCCAGTAGTATTACAGCAGATCTCTGGCAGCCCCAGCATTTT
TRBD1	-	TRBJ2-7	TRBV18	CASSPVPGQGFEYF	TGTGCCAGCTCACCTGTGCCGGGACAGGGGTTTGAGTACTTC
-	-	TRBJ1-5	TRBV19	CASSIDARTNQPQHF	TGTGCCAGTAGTATAGATGCAAGGACTAATCAGCCCCAGCATTTT
-	-	TRBJ1-4	TRBV18	CASSPRPDFGNLGGKLFF	TGTGCCAGCTCACCCAGACCAGACTTCGGAAACTTGGGGGGAAAACTGTTTTTT
TRBD1	-	TRBJ1-1	TRBV6-1	CATNRDRGLTGEAFF	TGTGCCACAAACCGGGACAGGGGACTAACAGGTGAAGCTTTCTTT
-	-	TRBJ2-3	TRBV10-3	CAIRAVGSVATDTQYF	TGTGCCATCAGAGCGGTCGGGAGCGTCGCCACAGATACGCAGTATTTT
TRBD1	-	TRBJ1-1	TRBV10-3	CAISRTGVVAFF	TGTGCCATCAGTAGGACAGGAGTTGTAGCTTTCTTT
-	-	TRBJ1-6	TRBV11-2	CASSLAGYINSPLHF	TGTGCCAGCAGCCTCGCAGGGTATATTAATTCACCCCTCCACTTT
-	-	TRBJ2-6	TRBV14	CASSPGLQRSISGANVLTF	TGTGCCAGCAGCCCCGGTTTACAGAGAAGTATCTCTGGGGCCAACGTCCTGACTTTC
-	-	TRBJ2-3	TRBV6-6	CASSGLVIGGTDTQYF	TGTGCCAGCAGCGGACTCGTCATCGGCGGCACAGATACGCAGTATTTT
-	-	TRBJ2-1	TRBV4-3	CASSHGRAPVSYNEQFF	TGCGCCAGCAGCCACGGGAGAGCGCCTGTCTCCTACAATGAGCAGTTCTTC
TRBD1	once	TRBJ2-7	TRBV27	CASSYFSTGSSYEQYF	TGTGCCAGCAGTTACTTTTCGACAGGGAGCTCCTACGAGCAGTACTTC
-	-	TRBJ2-7	TRBV9	CASSVGTGKLYEQYF	TGTGCCAGCAGCGTAGGTACAGGGAAACTATACGAGCAGTACTTC
-	-	TRBJ2-2	TRBV7-6	CASSIPLLEINTGELFF	TGTGCCAGCAGCATCCCCCTTTTGGAGATAAACACCGGGGAGCTGTTTTTT
-	-	TRBJ1-1	TRBV5-6	CASSLGRGTVAEAFF	TGTGCCAGCAGCTTGGGCAGGGGTACTGTAGCTGAAGCTTTCTTT
-	-	TRBJ2-7	TRBV9	CASSVEGRSYEQYF	TGTGCCAGCAGCGTAGAGGGGAGGTCCTACGAGCAGTACTTC
-	-	TRBJ2-3	TRBV5-4	CASSLAAGLVHTQYF	TGTGCCAGCAGCTTGGCTGCAGGGTTGGTCCATACGCAGTATTTT
-	few	TRBJ2-5	TRBV5-8	CASSHRRGLKREETQYF	TGTGCCAGCAGCCATAGGAGGGGGCTGAAGAGGGAAGAGACCCAGTACTTC
TRBD1	few	TRBJ1-4	TRBV10-3	CAISQGEGEKLFF	TGTGCCATCTCACAGGGGGAAGGTGAAAAACTGTTTTTT
-	-	TRBJ1-2	TRBV18	CASSQGHAYGYTF	TGTGCCAGCTCACAGGGGCACGCCTATGGCTACACCTTC
-	-	TRBJ2-3	TRBV10-3	CAMGVSDTQYF	TGTGCCATGGGAGTGTCAGATACGCAGTATTTT
-	once	TRBJ1-2	TRBV21-1	CASSTKIQGTYGYTF	TGTGCCAGCAGCACCAAAATACAGGGTACATATGGCTACACCTTC
TRBD2	few	TRBJ2-5	TRBV6-1	CASSEYAGGKETQYF	TGTGCCAGCAGTGAATACGCGGGGGGAAAAGAGACCCAGTACTTC
TRBD1	-	TRBJ2-7	TRBV5-1	CASSLVGQGVVRYEQYF	TGCGCCAGCAGCTTGGTAGGACAGGGTGTGGTGCGCTACGAGCAGTACTTC